This paragraph covers one T cell receptor (beta chain) sequence. This specimen comes from a study of control samples from healthy donors and cancer patients. Trimming at V came to 2 bases and at J to 4 bases, leaving 7 bases not matched to a gene. The length of the CDR3 is 15 residues. Germline assignment: CDR1 GTSNPN and CDR2 SVGIG (reference sequence). Repertoires were generated with immunoSEQ multiplex PCR, while TCRdb's copy carries only in-frame clones and drops some. Here the sample spans 120,000 or so clones, around 87% being singletons. The clonotype comes from a middle-aged man in good health. The sequencing sample was made of blood. The chain has TRBV30 and TRBJ2-2; 7 bases fit TRBD2. The CDR3 loop reads CAWSRGVGVTGELFF. CDR3 DNA: TGTGCCTGGAGTCGGGGGGTAGGGGTCACCGGGGAGCTGTTTTTT. The complete variable domain, with remaining parts taken from reference TRBV30 and TRBJ2-2, reads SQTIHQWPATLVQPVGSPLSLECTVEGTSNPNLYWYRQAAGRGLQLLFYSVGIGQISSEVPQNLSASRPQDRQFILSSKKLLLSDSGFYLCAWSRGVGVTGELFFGEGSRLTVL.